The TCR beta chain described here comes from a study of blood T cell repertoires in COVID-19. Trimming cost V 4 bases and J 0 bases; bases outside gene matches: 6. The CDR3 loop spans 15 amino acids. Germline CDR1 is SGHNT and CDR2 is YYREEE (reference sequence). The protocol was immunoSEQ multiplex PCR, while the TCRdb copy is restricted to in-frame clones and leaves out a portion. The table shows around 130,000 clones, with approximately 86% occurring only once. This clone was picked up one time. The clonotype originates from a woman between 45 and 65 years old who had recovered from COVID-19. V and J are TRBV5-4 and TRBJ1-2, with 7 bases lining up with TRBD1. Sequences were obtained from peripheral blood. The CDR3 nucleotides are TGTGCCAGCAGCGTTCGACAGGGAGCTAACTATGGCTACACCTTC. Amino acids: CASSVRQGANYGYTF.